This T cell receptor beta chain is drawn from a study of PD-1 blockade in classical Hodgkin lymphoma. Study-wide context: The study gave patients nivolumab 3 mg/kg intravenously every 2 weeks.

Concerning this clone itself: Its antigen is not known.

Every one of the patients relapsed after autologous stem cell transplantation (brentuximab vedotin exposure was variable). The CDR3 totals 15 residues. Germline V gives CDR1 SNHLY, CDR2 FYNNEI. General study findings and limits: Unlike CD8+ TCR diversity, which did not rise significantly by C4D1, CD4+ TCR diversity did. Partial responders and progressors had significantly lower baseline TCR diversity. Nivolumab starters within 1 year of ASCT were excluded.

Some clones are missing from TCRdb's copy, which holds only in-frame ones; the method was immunoSEQ multiplex PCR. The table lists approximately 99,000 clones, nearly 90% of them singletons, with about 20% in the top ten. Sequencing used peripheral blood mononuclear cells (PBMCs), obtained before the second cycle of nivolumab. This TCR was sampled from a human donor with classical Hodgkin lymphoma. The rearrangement joins TRBV2 to TRBJ2-7, with 11 nucleotides matching TRBD2. The J call is doubtful: the DNA matches TRBJ2-1 better. CDR3 nucleotides: TGTGCCAGCAGTGGGAATAGCGGGAGGGACAATGAGCAGTTCTTC. It yields the protein CASSGNSGRDNEQFF.